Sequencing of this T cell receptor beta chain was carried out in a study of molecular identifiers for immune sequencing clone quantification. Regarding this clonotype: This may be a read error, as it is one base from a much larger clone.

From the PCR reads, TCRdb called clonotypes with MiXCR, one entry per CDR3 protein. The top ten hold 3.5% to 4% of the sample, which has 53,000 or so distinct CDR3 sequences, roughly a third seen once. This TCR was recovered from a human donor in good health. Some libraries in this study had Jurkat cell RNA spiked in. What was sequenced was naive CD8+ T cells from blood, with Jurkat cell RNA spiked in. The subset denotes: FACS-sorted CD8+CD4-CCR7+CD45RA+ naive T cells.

CDR3: CSVVVVNNNEQIF. DNA of the CDR3: TGCAGCGTTGTGGTCGTTAATAACAATGAGCAGATCTTC. The chain has TRBV29-1 and TRBJ2-1; D ambiguous. CDR3 length equals 13 residues. Germline V gene data show CDR1 as SQVTM and CDR2 as ANQGSEA.